The clone carrying this TCR beta chain has only a few counts. Its antigen is not identified. The sample originates from a study of beta chain features in type 1 diabetes. Study context: Age, gender and cell yields were similar between patients and healthy donors. Overall study results and limits: Fewer junction insertions and more nucleotide deletions appeared in type 1 diabetes patients. Patients' naive, central memory and Treg TCRB repertoires seemed closer to one another than those of healthy donors.

Expressed TCRB transcripts got sequenced, as all isolated RNA was reverse transcribed. Profiling relied on immunoSEQ multiplex PCR, and the TCRdb table lists in-frame clones only, not all of them. This table holds about 270,000 clones, 13% to 15% found once. The germline V gene has CDR1 ENHRY and CDR2 SYGVKD. V shed 3 bases and J shed 7 bases, with 9 bases lying between them. The CDR3 has 12 amino acids. The receptor was derived from a woman between 40 and 55 years old in good health. The rearrangement links TRBV10-3 to TRBJ1-1; D is perhaps TRBD1 (6 bases). The sample was naive CD4+ T cells from blood. In DNA, the CDR3 is TGTGCCATCAGTGAAGGGGGAATTGAAGCTTTCTTT. This translates into CAISEGGIEAFF.